This T cell receptor (beta chain) was sequenced in a study of Ad26.COV2.S vaccination and SARS-CoV-2 variants. Across the study: Intramuscular Ad26.COV2.S at 5x10^10 or 1x10^11 viral particles. Overall study findings and caveats: Possibly, TCR breadth and depth analyses underestimated total T cell responses.

The CDR3 extends over 12 amino acids. With respect to this clone: The antigen is not known. Sequence at one end of the junction differs from germline and may be a read error.

Assay: immunoSEQ multiplex PCR; the TCRdb copy retains only in-frame clones and omits some. The sample consists of about 680,000 clones, around 92% of them appearing once. Documented treatment: roughly 19 received Ad26.COV2.S at low or high dose, single or two shots; roughly five received placebo; per-sample allocation not given. Day 63 after the first injection of vaccine or placebo was the sampling time. This TCR came from a person between 18 and 59 years old who received the Ad26.COV2.S COVID-19 vaccine or a placebo. The input for sequencing was peripheral blood, taken in a trial of Ad26.COV2.S vaccine versus placebo. This chain connects TRBV12-3 or TRBV12-4 to TRBJ2-7; D is unclear. The CDR3 protein is CASSSLFGEIHF. The CDR3 nucleotides read TGTGCCAGCAGTTCTTTGTTTGGCGAAATTCACTTC.